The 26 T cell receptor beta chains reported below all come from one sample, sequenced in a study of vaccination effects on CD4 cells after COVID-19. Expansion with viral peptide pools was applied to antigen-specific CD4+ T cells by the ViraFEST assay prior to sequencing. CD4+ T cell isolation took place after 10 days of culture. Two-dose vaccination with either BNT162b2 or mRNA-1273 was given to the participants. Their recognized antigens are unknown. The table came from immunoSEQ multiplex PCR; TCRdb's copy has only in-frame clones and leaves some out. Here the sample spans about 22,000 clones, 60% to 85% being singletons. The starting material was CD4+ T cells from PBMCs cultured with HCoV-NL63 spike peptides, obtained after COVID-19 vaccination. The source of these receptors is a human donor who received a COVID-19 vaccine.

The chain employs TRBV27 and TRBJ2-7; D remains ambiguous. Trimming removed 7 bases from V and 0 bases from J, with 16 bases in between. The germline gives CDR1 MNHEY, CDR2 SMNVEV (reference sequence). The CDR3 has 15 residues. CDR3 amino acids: CASKGKGRSSYEQYF. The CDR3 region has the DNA TGTGCCAGCAAGGGTAAAGGGCGGAGCTCCTACGAGCAGTACTTC.

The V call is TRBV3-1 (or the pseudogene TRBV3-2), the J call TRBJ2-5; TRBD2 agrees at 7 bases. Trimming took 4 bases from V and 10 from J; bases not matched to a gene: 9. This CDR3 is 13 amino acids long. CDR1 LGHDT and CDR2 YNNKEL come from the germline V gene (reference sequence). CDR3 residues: CASSLRDYRDQYF. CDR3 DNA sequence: TGTGCCAGCAGCCTACGGGACTATCGAGACCAGTACTTC.

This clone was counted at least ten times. The CDR3 region has the DNA TGTGCCAGCGATGGGGGCGCGGACTATGGCTACACCTTC. Translating it yields CASDGGADYGYTF. This chain links TRBV6-6 with TRBJ1-2; a possible D gene is TRBD1 (6 bases). The length of the CDR3 is 13 residues. Trimming removed 8 bases from V and 3 bases from J, with 13 bases in between. CDR1 is MNHNY and CDR2 is SVGAGI in the germline V gene (reference sequence).

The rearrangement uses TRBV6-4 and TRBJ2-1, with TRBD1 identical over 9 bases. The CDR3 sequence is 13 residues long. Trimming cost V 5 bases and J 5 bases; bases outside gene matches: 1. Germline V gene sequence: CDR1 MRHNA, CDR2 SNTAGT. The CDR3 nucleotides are TGTGCCAGCAGTAGGACAGGGGACAATGAGCAGTTCTTC. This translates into CASSRTGDNEQFF.

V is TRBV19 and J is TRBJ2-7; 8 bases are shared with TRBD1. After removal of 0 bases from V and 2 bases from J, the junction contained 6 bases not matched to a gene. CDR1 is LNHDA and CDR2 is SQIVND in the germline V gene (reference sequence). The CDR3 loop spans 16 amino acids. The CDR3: CASSIDWAGGPYEQYF. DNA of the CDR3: TGTGCCAGTAGTATAGATTGGGCAGGGGGCCCCTACGAGCAGTACTTC.

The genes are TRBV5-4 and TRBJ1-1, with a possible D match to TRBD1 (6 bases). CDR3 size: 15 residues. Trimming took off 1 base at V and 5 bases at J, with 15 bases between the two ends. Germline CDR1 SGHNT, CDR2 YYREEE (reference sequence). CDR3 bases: TGTGCCAGCAGCTTGTACGTCAGGGGAGGAACTGAAGCTTTCTTT. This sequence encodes CASSLYVRGGTEAFF.

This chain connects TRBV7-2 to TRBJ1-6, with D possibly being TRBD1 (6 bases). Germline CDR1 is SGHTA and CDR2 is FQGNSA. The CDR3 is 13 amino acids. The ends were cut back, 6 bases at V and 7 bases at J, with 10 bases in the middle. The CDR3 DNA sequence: TGTGCCAGCAGTCTGGGGGGCAATTCACCCCTCCACTTT. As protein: CASSLGGNSPLHF.

Here the CDR3 DNA reads TGCGCCAGCAGACAAATCGGACAGGACAGCTCCTACGAGCAGTACTTC. It yields the protein CASRQIGQDSSYEQYF. The chain combines TRBV5-1 with TRBJ2-7, with 7 bases lining up with TRBD1. CDR1 is SGHRS, CDR2 YFSETQ, per germline. V shed 5 bases and J 0 bases; nucleotides not matched to a gene: 11. This CDR3 region has 16 residues.

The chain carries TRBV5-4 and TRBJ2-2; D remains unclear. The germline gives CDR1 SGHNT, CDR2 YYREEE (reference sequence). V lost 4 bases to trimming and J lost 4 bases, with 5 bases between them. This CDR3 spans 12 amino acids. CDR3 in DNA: TGTGCCAGCAGCCCCTCCACCGGGGAGCTGTTTTTT. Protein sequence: CASSPSTGELFF.

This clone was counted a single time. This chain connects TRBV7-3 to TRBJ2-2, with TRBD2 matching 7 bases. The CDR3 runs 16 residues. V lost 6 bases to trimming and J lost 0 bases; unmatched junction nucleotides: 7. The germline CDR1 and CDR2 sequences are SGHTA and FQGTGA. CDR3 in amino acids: CASRRSAGANTGELFF. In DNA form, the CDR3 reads TGTGCCAGCAGGCGAAGTGCGGGAGCGAACACCGGGGAGCTGTTTTTT.

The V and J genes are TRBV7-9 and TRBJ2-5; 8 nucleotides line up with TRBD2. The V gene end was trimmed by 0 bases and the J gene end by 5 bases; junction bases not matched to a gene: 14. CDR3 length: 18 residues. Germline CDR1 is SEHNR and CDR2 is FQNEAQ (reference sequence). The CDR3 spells CASSLAFGGPREVETQYF. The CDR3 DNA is TGTGCCAGCAGCTTAGCGTTTGGTGGACCGCGGGAGGTGGAGACCCAGTACTTC.

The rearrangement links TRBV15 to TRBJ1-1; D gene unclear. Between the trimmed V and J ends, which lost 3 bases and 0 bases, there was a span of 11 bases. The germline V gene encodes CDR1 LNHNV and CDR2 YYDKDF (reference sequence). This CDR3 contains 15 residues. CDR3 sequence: CATSRWIVMNTEAFF. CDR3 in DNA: TGTGCCACCAGCAGGTGGATAGTTATGAACACTGAAGCTTTCTTT.

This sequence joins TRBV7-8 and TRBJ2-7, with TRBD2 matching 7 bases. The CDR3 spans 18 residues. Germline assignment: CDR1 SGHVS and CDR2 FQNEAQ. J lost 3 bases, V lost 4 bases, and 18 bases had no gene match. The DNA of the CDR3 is TGTGCCAGCAGCTCCCTTAACGGGACGCGAGCGGGGAGCTACGAGCAGTACTTC. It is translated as CASSSLNGTRAGSYEQYF.

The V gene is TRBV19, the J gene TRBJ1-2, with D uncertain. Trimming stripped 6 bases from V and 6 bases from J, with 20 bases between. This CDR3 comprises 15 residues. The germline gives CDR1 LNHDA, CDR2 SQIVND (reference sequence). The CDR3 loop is CASSKPGPRLDGYTF. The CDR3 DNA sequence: TGTGCCAGTAGCAAACCCGGACCGCGACTAGATGGCTACACCTTC. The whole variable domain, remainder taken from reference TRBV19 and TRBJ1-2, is DGGITQSPKYLFRKEGQNVTLSCEQNLNHDAMYWYRQDPGQGLRLIYYSQIVNDFQKGDIAEGYSVSREKKESFPLTVTSAQKNPTAFYLCASSKPGPRLDGYTFGSGTRLTVV.

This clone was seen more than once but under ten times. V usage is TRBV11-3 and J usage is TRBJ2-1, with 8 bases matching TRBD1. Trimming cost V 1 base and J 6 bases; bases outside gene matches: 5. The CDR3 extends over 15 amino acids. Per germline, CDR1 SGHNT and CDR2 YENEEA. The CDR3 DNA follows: TGTGCCAGCAGCTTAGGGACAGGGCCTTTCAATGAGCAGTTCTTC. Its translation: CASSLGTGPFNEQFF.

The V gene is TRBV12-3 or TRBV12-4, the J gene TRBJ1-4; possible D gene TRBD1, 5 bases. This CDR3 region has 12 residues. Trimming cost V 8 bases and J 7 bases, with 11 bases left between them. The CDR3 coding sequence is TGTGCCAGCTGGGGGAGGGGTGAAAAACTGTTTTTT. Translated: CASWGRGEKLFF.

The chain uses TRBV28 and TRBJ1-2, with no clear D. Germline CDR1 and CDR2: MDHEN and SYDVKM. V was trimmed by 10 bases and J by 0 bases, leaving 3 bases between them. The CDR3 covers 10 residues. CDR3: CATSNYGYTF. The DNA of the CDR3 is TGTGCCACCTCTAACTATGGCTACACCTTC.

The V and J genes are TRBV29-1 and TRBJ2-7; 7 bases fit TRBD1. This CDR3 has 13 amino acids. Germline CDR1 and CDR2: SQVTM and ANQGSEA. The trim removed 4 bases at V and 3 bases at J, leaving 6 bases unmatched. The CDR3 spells CSVVGDSDYEQYF. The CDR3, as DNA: TGCAGCGTTGTTGGGGACAGTGACTACGAGCAGTACTTC.

Here the CDR3 reads CASSESALFTDTQYF. The CDR3 DNA sequence: TGTGCCAGCAGTGAATCCGCACTATTCACAGATACGCAGTATTTT. This chain links TRBV2 with TRBJ2-3, with no clear D. V was clipped by 2 bases and J by 2 bases, with 11 bases between them. CDR3 size: 15 residues. From germline, CDR1 is SNHLY and CDR2 FYNNEI.

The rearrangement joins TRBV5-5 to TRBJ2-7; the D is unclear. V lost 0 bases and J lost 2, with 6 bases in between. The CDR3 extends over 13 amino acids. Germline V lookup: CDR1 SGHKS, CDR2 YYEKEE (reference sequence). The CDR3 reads CASSLEGTYEQYF. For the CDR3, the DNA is TGTGCCAGCAGCTTGGAAGGGACCTACGAGCAGTACTTC. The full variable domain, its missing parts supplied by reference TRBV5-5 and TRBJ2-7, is DAGVTQSPTHLIKTRGQQVTLRCSPISGHKSVSWYQQVLGQGPQFIFQYYEKEERGRGNFPDRFSARQFPNYSSELNVNALLLGDSALYLCASSLEGTYEQYFGPGTRLTVT.

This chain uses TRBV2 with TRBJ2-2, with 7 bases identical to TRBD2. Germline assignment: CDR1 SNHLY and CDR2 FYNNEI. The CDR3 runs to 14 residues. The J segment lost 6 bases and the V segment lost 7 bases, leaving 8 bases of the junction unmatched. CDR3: CASKGAGEAGELFF. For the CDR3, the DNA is TGTGCCAGCAAAGGGGCGGGAGAGGCCGGGGAGCTGTTTTTT.

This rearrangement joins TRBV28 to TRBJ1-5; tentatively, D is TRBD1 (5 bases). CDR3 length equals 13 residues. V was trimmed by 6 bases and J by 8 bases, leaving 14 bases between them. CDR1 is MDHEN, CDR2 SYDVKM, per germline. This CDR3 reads CASRVIMGEPQHF. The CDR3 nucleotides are TGTGCCAGCAGGGTTATTATGGGGGAGCCCCAGCATTTT.

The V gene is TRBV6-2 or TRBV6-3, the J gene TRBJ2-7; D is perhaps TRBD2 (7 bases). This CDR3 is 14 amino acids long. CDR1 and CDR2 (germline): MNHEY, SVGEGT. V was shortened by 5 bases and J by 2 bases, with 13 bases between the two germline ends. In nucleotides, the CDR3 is TGTGCCAGCAGTGGCGGGGGCCCTCCCTACGAGCAGTACTTC. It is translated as CASSGGGPPYEQYF.

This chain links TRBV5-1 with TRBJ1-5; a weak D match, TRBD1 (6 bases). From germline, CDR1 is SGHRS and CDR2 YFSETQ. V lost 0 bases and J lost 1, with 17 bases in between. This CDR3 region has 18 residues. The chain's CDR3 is CASSLGVGGAASNQPQHF. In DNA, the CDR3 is TGCGCCAGCAGCTTGGGTGTGGGGGGGGCGGCGAGCAATCAGCCCCAGCATTTT.

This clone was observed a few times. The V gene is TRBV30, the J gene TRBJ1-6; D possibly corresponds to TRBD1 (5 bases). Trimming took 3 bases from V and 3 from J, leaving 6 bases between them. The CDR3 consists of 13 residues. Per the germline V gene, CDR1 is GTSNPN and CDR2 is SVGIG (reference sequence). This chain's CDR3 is CAWSGHYNSPLHF. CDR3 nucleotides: TGTGCCTGGAGCGGACACTATAATTCACCCCTCCACTTT.

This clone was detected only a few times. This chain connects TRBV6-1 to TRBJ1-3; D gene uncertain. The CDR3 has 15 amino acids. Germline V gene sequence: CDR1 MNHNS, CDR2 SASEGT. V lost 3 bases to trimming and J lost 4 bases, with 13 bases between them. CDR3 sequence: CASSDWPSKGNTIYF. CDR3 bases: TGTGCCAGCAGTGATTGGCCCTCTAAGGGAAACACCATATATTTT.